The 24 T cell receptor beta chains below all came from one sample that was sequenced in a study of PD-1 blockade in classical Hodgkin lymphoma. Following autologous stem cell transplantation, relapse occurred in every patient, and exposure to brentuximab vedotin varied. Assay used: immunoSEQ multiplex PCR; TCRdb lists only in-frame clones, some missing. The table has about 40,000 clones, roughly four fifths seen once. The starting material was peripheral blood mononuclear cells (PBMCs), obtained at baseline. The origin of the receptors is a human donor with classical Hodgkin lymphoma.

CDR3: CASSPGTASTDTQYF. The CDR3 region has the DNA TGCGCCAGCAGCCCCGGGACCGCTAGCACAGATACGCAGTATTTT. The chain is built from TRBV5-1 and TRBJ2-3, with D perhaps TRBD1 or TRBD2 (5 bases each). V lost 4 bases and J 0 bases, leaving 12 bases between the germline ends. The CDR3 sequence is 15 residues long. Germline V gene data show CDR1 as SGHRS and CDR2 as YFSETQ.

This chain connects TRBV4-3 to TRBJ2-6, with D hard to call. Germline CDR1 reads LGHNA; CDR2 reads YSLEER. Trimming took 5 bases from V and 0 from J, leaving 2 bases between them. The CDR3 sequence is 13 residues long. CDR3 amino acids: CASSSSGANVLTF. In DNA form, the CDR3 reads TGCGCCAGCAGCTCCTCTGGGGCCAACGTCCTGACTTTC.

The CDR3 nucleotides read TGCAGCGTTGTGAAGCGGGTGGCGCACAATGAGCAGTTCTTC. It is translated as CSVVKRVAHNEQFF. The chain combines TRBV29-1 with TRBJ2-1; D possibly corresponds to TRBD2 (6 bases). The CDR3 is 14 residues long. V dropped 4 bases and J dropped 5 bases, with 15 bases sitting between them. From germline, CDR1 is SQVTM and CDR2 ANQGSEA.

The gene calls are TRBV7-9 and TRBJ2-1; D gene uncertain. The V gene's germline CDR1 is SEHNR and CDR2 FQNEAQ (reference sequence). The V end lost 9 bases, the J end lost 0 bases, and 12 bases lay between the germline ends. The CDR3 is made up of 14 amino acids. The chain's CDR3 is CASLTDSSYNEQFF. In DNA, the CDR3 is TGTGCCAGTTTGACTGATAGCTCCTACAATGAGCAGTTCTTC.

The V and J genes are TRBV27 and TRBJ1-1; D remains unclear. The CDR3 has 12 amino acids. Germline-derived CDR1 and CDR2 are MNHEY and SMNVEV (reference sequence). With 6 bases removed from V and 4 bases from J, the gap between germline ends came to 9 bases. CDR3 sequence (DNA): TGTGCCAGCAGCAGGTGGGGCACTGAAGCTTTCTTT. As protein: CASSRWGTEAFF.

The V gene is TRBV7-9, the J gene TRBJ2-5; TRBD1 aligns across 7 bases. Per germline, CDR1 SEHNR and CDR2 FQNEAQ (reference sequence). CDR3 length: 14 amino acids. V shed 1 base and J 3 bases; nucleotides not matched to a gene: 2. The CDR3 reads CASSLGQGEETQYF. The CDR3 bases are TGTGCCAGCAGCTTAGGACAGGGCGAAGAGACCCAGTACTTC.

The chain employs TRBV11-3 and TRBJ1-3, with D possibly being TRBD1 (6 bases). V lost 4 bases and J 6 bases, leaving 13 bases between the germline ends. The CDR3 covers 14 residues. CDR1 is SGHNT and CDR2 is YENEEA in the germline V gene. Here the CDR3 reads CASSSRQVENTIYF. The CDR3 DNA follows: TGTGCCAGCAGCTCGCGACAGGTGGAAAACACCATATATTTT.

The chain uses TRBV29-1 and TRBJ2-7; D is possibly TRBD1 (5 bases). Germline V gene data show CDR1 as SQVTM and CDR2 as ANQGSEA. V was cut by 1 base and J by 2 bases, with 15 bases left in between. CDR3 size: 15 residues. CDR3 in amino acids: CSVEVFQGSTYEQYF. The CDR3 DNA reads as TGCAGCGTTGAAGTGTTCCAGGGAAGTACCTACGAGCAGTACTTC.

In DNA, the CDR3 is TGTGCCAGCAGACCGGTAGGGACAGGGGAAGAGACCCAGTACTTC. Its translation is CASRPVGTGEETQYF. V is TRBV28 and J is TRBJ2-5; 10 nucleotides match TRBD1. In germline, CDR1 is MDHEN, CDR2 SYDVKM. The CDR3 totals 15 residues. The V segment lost 6 bases and the J segment 3 bases; nucleotides outside the gene matches: 7.

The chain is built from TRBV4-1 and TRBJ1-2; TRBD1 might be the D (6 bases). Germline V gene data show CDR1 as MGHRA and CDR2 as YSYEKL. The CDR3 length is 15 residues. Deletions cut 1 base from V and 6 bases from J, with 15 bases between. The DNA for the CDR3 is TGCGCCAGCAGCCAAGCACCTCGGGGGGCGCATGGCTACACCTTC. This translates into CASSQAPRGAHGYTF.

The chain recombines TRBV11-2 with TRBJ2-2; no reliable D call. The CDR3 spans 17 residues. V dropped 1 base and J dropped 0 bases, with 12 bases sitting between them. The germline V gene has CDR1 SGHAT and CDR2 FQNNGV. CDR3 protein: CASSLGPFRANTGELFF. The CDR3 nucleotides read TGTGCCAGCAGCTTAGGTCCCTTCCGGGCGAACACCGGGGAGCTGTTTTTT.

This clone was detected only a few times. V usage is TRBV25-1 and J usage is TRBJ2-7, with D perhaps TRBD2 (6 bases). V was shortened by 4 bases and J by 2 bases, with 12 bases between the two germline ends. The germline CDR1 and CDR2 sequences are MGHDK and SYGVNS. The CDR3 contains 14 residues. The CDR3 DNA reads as TGTGCCAGCAGTGGCAGCGGACTAACCTACGAGCAGTACTTC. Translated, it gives CASSGSGLTYEQYF.

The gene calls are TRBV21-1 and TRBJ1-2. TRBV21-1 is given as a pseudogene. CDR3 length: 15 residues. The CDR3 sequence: CASSTPGGGQYGYTF. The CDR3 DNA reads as TGTGCCAGCAGCACCCCGGGGGGGGGCCAATATGGCTACACCTTC.

The DNA for the CDR3 is TGTGCCAGCAGCTTAGAACCGGGCAGGGGGCAAGAGACCCAGTACTTC. Its translation: CASSLEPGRGQETQYF. This rearrangement joins TRBV11-2 to TRBJ2-5; TRBD1 matches 7 bases. V trimming: 0 bases; J trimming: 2 bases; junction bases outside the gene matches: 6. This CDR3 is built from 16 residues. CDR1 and CDR2 from the germline V gene are SGHAT and FQNNGV. The full variable domain, in which reference TRBV11-2 and TRBJ2-5 provide the parts outside the CDR3, is EAGVAQSPRYKIIEKRQSVAFWCNPISGHATLYWYQQILGQGPKLLIQFQNNGVVDDSQLPKDRFSAERLKGVDSTLKIQPAKLEDSAVYLCASSLEPGRGQETQYFGPGTRLLVL.

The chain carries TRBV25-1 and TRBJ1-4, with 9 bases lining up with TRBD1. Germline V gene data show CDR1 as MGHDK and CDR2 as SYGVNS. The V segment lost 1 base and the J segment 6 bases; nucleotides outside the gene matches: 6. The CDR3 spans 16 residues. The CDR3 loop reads CASSELGTGRDEKLFF. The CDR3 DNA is TGTGCCAGCAGTGAATTAGGGACAGGGAGGGATGAAAAACTGTTTTTT.

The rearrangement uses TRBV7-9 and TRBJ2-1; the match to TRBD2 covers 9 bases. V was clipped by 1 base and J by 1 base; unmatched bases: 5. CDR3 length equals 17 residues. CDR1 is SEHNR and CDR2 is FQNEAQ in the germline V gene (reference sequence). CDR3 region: CASSLGPGLASYNEQFF. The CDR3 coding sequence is TGTGCCAGCAGCTTAGGGCCCGGACTAGCGTCCTACAATGAGCAGTTCTTC.

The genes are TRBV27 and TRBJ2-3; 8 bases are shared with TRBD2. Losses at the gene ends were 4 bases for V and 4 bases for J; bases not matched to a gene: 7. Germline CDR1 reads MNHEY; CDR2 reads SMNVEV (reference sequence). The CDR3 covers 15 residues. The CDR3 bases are TGTGCCAGCAGTTCCCTCGGACTAGCCCCAGATACGCAGTATTTT. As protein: CASSSLGLAPDTQYF.

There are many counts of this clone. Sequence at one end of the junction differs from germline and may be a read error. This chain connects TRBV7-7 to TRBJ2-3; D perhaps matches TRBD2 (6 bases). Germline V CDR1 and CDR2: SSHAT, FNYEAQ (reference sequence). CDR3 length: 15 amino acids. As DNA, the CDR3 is TGTGCTAGCAGCTTATGGGGGAGGCCGGGAGATACGCAGTATTTT. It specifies CASSLWGRPGDTQYF.

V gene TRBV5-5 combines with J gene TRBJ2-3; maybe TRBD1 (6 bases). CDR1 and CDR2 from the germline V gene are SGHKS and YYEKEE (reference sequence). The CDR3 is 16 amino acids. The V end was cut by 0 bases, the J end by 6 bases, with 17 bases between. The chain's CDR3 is CASSLEGHPSLDTQYF. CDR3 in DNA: TGTGCCAGCAGCTTGGAGGGACACCCGAGTTTGGATACGCAGTATTTT.

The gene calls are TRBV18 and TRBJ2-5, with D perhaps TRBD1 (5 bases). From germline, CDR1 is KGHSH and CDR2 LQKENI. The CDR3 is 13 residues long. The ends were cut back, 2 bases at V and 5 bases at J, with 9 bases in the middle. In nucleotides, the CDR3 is TGTGCCAGCTCACCAGCAGGGATGGAGACCCAGTACTTC. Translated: CASSPAGMETQYF.

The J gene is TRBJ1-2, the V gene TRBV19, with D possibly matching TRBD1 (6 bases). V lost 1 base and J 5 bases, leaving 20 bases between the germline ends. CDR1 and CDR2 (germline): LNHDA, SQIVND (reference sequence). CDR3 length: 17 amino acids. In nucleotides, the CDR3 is TGTGCCAGTAGTATAGTAGCCCCTCCAGGGGTGAATTATGGCTACACCTTC. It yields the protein CASSIVAPPGVNYGYTF.

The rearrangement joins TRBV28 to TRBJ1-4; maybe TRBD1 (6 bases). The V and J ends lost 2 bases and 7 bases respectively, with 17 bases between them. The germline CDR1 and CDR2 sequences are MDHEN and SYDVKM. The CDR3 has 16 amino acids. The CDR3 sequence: CASSLLKGEFGEKLFF. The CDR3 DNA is TGTGCCAGCAGTTTACTCAAGGGGGAATTTGGTGAAAAACTGTTTTTT. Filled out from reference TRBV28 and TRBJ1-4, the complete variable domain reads DVKVTQSSRYLVKRTGEKVFLECVQDMDHENMFWYRQDPGLGLRLIYFSYDVKMKEKGDIPEGYSVSREKKERFSLILESASTNQTSMYLCASSLLKGEFGEKLFFGSGTQLSVL.

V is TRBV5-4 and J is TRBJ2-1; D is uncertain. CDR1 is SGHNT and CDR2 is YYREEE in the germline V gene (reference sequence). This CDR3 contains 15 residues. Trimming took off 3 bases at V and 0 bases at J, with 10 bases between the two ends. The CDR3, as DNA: TGTGCCAGCAGCTCCCAGGTAAGCTCCTACAATGAGCAGTTCTTC. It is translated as CASSSQVSSYNEQFF. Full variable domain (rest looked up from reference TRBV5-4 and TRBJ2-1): ETGVTQSPTHLIKTRGQQVTLRCSSQSGHNTVSWYQQALGQGPQFIFQYYREEENGRGNFPPRFSGLQFPNYSSELNVNALELDDSALYLCASSSQVSSYNEQFFGPGTRLTVL.

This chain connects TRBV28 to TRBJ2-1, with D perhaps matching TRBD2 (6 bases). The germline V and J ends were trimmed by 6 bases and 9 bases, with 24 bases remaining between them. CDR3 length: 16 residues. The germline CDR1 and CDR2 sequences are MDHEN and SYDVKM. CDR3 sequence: CASSRISGTLPGEQFF. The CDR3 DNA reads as TGTGCCAGCAGCCGAATTAGCGGAACCTTGCCGGGTGAGCAGTTCTTC.